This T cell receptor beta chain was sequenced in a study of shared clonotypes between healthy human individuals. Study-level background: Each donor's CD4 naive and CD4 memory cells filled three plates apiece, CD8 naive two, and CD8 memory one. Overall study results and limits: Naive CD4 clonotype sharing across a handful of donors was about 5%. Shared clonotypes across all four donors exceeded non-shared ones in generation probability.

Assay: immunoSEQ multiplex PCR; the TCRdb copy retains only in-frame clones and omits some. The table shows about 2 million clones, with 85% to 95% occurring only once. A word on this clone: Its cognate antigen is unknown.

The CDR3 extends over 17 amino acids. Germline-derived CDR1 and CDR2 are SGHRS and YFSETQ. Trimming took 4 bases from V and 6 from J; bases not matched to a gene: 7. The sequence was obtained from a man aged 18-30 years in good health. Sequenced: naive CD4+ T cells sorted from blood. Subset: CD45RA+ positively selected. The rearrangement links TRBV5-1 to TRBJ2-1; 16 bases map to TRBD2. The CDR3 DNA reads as TGCGCCAGCAGCCATGGGACTAGCGGGGGGGCCCGCAATGAGCAGTTCTTC. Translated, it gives CASSHGTSGGARNEQFF.